The sequence of this T cell receptor (beta chain) was determined in a study of T cell responses to AZD1222 COVID-19 vaccine. Across the whole study: Doses given second, at about 4 or about 12 weeks, were pooled. General observations from the study: Spike-specific TCR breadth and depth rose after two AZD1222 doses. At baseline, just a handful of AZD1222 recipients tested seropositive. Without day 14 samples, only post-peak T cell repertoires were studied.

On this clone: Antigen unknown.

Germline V gene data show CDR1 as SGHNT and CDR2 as YYREEE (reference sequence). Between the trimmed V and J ends, which lost 2 bases and 3 bases, there was a span of 12 bases. This CDR3 is built from 14 residues. Measured with immunoSEQ multiplex PCR; TCRdb has only the in-frame clones, and not every one. The sample lists some 120,000 clones; approximately 85% were seen once. Specimen: peripheral blood, collected on day 0 of AZD1222 vaccination. The clonotype comes from an adult in good health. The chain is built from TRBV5-4 and TRBJ2-7; perhaps TRBD1 as D (6 bases). For the CDR3, the DNA is TGTGCCAGCAGCTTAGGGCAGGGGAGCTACGAGCAGTACTTC. Its translation is CASSLGQGSYEQYF.